Sequencing of this T cell receptor (beta chain) was carried out in a study of blood T cells in healthy people across ages. Across the whole study: Per two T cells, about one barcoded beta molecule was captured through template switching.

The ends were cut back, 5 bases at V and 1 base at J, with 12 bases in the middle. Germline CDR1 reads SQVTM; CDR2 reads ANQGSEA. The CDR3 contains 13 residues. Ten or more counts support this clonotype. Its matching antigen is unknown. With a J-beta primer mix and a sample-barcoded 5' primer, a second PCR ran about 7 to 12 cycles. Every molecule of cDNA carried a tag from a template-switch adaptor with 12 random nucleotides. Via MiXCR, TCRdb re-called the 5' RACE reads, giving one row per CDR3 protein. The sample has over 600,000 distinct CDR3 sequences; 40% to 50% are singletons. Notes on the study in general: Unsorted PBMC material precluded a definitive naive versus antigen-experienced comparison.

The chain uses TRBV29-1 and TRBJ2-7; D ambiguous. This sequence was found in an elderly man in good health. Input material: blood. The CDR3 region is CSVKPTASYEQYF. CDR3 DNA sequence: TGCAGCGTTAAACCAACAGCGTCCTACGAGCAGTACTTC.